This record covers a single T cell receptor (beta chain). The data derive from a study of blood T cell repertoires in COVID-19. Across the study: The origin of the acute and convalescent COVID-19 samples was the United States, Italy and Spain. T cells, B-cell-depleted T cells, or PBMCs supplied cDNA or gDNA.

Repertoires were generated with immunoSEQ multiplex PCR, while TCRdb's copy carries only in-frame clones and drops some. The sample records 400,000 or so clones, 70% to 90% being singletons. This clonotype was sampled from a man younger than 35 with COVID-19, enrolled during active disease. The sequencing input was peripheral blood.

CDR3 in DNA: TGTGCCAGCAGCAAAGCCCAGAGCACTGTCGAGGCTGAAGCTTTCTTT. It codes for CASSKAQSTVEAEAFF. The chain uses TRBV21-1 and TRBJ1-1. TRBV21-1 is deemed a pseudogene. This CDR3 comprises 16 residues.